This TCR beta chain was sequenced for a study of T cell repertoires in cytomegalovirus infection. TCRdb independently ran MiXCR on the reads; one entry per CDR3 protein. The profile shows roughly 230,000 distinct CDR3 sequences, about 12% of them singletons. In this sample, this clonotype turned up many times. The receptor was isolated from a human donor in good health (CMV status not recorded). Some clones in this sample may be carry-over from other donors' samples. The sequencing input was PBMCs.

The CDR3 is CASSLEQTANTQYF. As DNA, the CDR3 is TGCGCCAGCAGCTTGGAACAGACAGCCAATACGCAGTATTTT. V is TRBV5-1 and J is TRBJ2-3, with D possibly being TRBD1 (5 bases). Looked up from germline, CDR1 is SGHRS and CDR2 is YFSETQ. V was cut by 0 bases and J by 7 bases, with 12 bases left in between. The length of the CDR3 is 14 residues.